Below are 5 T cell receptor beta chains sequenced from a single sample in a study of blood T cell repertoires in COVID-19. Only in-frame clones appear in the TCRdb table, and some are missing; sequencing was by immunoSEQ multiplex PCR. Altogether roughly 440,000 clones are present, approximately 89% being singletons, with the ten largest covering roughly 12%. Material: peripheral blood. The receptor source for this set is a woman aged 45-59 years with COVID-19, enrolled during active disease.

V is TRBV7-8 and J is TRBJ1-1; TRBD1 agrees at 9 bases. CDR1 and CDR2 (germline): SGHVS, FQNEAQ. Trimming cost V 5 bases and J 2 bases; bases outside gene matches: 6. This CDR3 region has 15 residues. The CDR3 DNA reads as TGTGCCAGCAGCGACCGGACAGGGGATAACACTGAAGCTTTCTTT. It yields the protein CASSDRTGDNTEAFF. Full variable domain (outside the CDR3, taken from reference TRBV7-8 and TRBJ1-1): GAGVSQSPRYKVAKRGQDVALRCDPISGHVSLFWYQQALGQGPEFLTYFQNEAQLDKSGLPSDRFFAERPEGSVSTLKIQRTQQEDSAVYLCASSDRTGDNTEAFFGQGTRLTVV.

The chain joins TRBV7-9 to TRBJ1-2; TRBD1 is a possible D gene (5 bases). The CDR3 extends over 15 amino acids. Germline CDR1 and CDR2: SEHNR and FQNEAQ (reference sequence). Trimming removed 5 bases at V and 4 bases at J, with 17 bases between. CDR3 residues: CASSPPGGVGYGYTF. DNA for the CDR3: TGTGCCAGCAGCCCACCCGGGGGGGTGGGCTATGGCTACACCTTC.

V and J are TRBV6-5 and TRBJ1-1, with 7 bases aligning to TRBD1. With 11 bases clipped from V and 4 bases from J, the junction kept 10 bases outside the gene matches. Looked up from germline, CDR1 is MNHEY and CDR2 is SVGAGI. The CDR3 contains 13 residues. CDR3 sequence reads: CAALEGATTEAFF. The CDR3 nucleotides read TGTGCCGCTCTTGAGGGGGCGACCACTGAAGCTTTCTTT.

The gene calls are TRBV11-3 and TRBJ2-6, with TRBD2 as a possible D gene (5 bases). This CDR3 has 17 residues. The ends were cut back, 4 bases at V and 4 bases at J, with 17 bases in the middle. Germline V gene lookup returns CDR1 SGHNT and CDR2 YENEEA. CDR3 nucleotide sequence: TGTGCCAGCAGCTGGGGTTGGAGGTGGCTGGGGGCCAACGTCCTGACTTTC. This encodes CASSWGWRWLGANVLTF.

V usage is TRBV4-1 and J usage is TRBJ1-4; TRBD1 matches at 12 bases. Germline CDR1 reads MGHRA; CDR2 reads YSYEKL. The J segment lost 5 bases and the V segment lost 4 bases, leaving 5 bases of the junction unmatched. This CDR3 comprises 16 residues. CDR3 coding DNA: TGCGCCAGCAGCCGAGGGACAGGGGGCTGGAATGAAAAACTGTTTTTT. Residues: CASSRGTGGWNEKLFF.